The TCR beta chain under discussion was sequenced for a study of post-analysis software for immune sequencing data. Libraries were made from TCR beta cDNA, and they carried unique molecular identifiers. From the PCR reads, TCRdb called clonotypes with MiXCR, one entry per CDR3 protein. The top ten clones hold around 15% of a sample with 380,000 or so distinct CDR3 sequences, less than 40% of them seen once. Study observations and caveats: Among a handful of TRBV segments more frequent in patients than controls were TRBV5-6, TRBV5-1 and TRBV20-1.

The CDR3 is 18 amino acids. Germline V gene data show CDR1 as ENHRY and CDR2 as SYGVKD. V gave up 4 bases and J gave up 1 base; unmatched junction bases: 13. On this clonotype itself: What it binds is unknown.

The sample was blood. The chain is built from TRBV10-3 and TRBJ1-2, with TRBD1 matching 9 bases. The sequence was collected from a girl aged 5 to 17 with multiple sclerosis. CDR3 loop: CAISGAGTGSFFNYGYTF. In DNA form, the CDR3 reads TGTGCCATCAGTGGCGCCGGGACAGGGAGTTTTTTTAACTATGGCTACACCTTC.